This is a list of T cell receptor beta chains from one sample in a study of identical twins' blood T cells. TCRdb recomputed calls from the 5' RACE reads with MiXCR, one row per CDR3 protein. The sample yields 350,000 to 450,000 distinct CDR3 sequences, about 28% seen once. The sequenced sample consisted of PBMCs. The source of these receptors is a woman aged 18 to 55 in good health. CDR3s include the opening cysteine and the closing phenylalanine or tryptophan. Fields, in order: CDR3 DNA, CDR3 protein, V gene, J gene, clone size, D gene. D genes are given only for firm matches. Expanded clones are given a class, and other clones once, few, many or no size at all.

CDR3nt: TGCAGCGTTGATTCCCGGGGCCTAAACTATGGCTACACCTTC; CDR3aa: CSVDSRGLNYGYTF; v_gene: TRBV29-1; j_gene: TRBJ1-2; abundance: few; d_gene: -
CDR3nt: TGTGCCAGCAGCACAACTAATGAAAAACTGTTTTTT; CDR3aa: CASSTTNEKLFF; v_gene: TRBV11-2; j_gene: TRBJ1-4; abundance: few; d_gene: -
CDR3nt: TGCAGTGCGTCTAGCGGGAGAAGCGGCGAGCAGTTCTTC; CDR3aa: CSASSGRSGEQFF; v_gene: TRBV20-1; j_gene: TRBJ2-1; abundance: -; d_gene: TRBD2
CDR3nt: TGTGCCAGCAGTTTTACCGGTCAGCCCCAGCATTTT; CDR3aa: CASSFTGQPQHF; v_gene: TRBV27; j_gene: TRBJ1-5; abundance: -; d_gene: -
CDR3nt: TGTGCCAGCTCAAGTTACAGGGGCGAGCAGTACTTC; CDR3aa: CASSSYRGEQYF; v_gene: TRBV18; j_gene: TRBJ2-7; abundance: few; d_gene: TRBD1
CDR3nt: TGTGCCACCAGTGGTGGGGGAGAGGAAGCCGGGGAGCTGTTTTTT; CDR3aa: CATSGGGEEAGELFF; v_gene: TRBV24-1; j_gene: TRBJ2-2; abundance: -; d_gene: -
CDR3nt: TGCAGTGCTAACCCAACCGACGGGAACACTGAAGCTTTCTTT; CDR3aa: CSANPTDGNTEAFF; v_gene: TRBV20-1; j_gene: TRBJ1-1; abundance: -; d_gene: -
CDR3nt: TGTGCCATCAGCGACCTACTAGCGGGAGGCCCTAACTACAATGAGCAGTTCTTC; CDR3aa: CAISDLLAGGPNYNEQFF; v_gene: TRBV10-3; j_gene: TRBJ2-1; abundance: -; d_gene: TRBD2
CDR3nt: TGTGCCATCAGTCGTATAGCGGGGCCCTCCTACAATGAGCAGTTCTTC; CDR3aa: CAISRIAGPSYNEQFF; v_gene: TRBV10-3; j_gene: TRBJ2-1; abundance: few; d_gene: TRBD2
CDR3nt: TGTGCCATCAGTGATTCCGGGACTAGCGACATTCAGTACTTC; CDR3aa: CAISDSGTSDIQYF; v_gene: TRBV10-3; j_gene: TRBJ2-4; abundance: few; d_gene: TRBD2
CDR3nt: TGTGCCAGCAGCTTATTGGGAGGCACTGAAGCTTTCTTT; CDR3aa: CASSLLGGTEAFF; v_gene: TRBV5-1; j_gene: TRBJ1-1; abundance: many; d_gene: -
CDR3nt: TGTGCCAGTAGGACAGGGAACACTGAAGCTTTCTTT; CDR3aa: CASRTGNTEAFF; v_gene: TRBV19; j_gene: TRBJ1-1; abundance: many; d_gene: -
CDR3nt: TGTGCCACCAGTGGCGCCTCTACCTCCTCCTACAATGAGCAGTTCTTC; CDR3aa: CATSGASTSSYNEQFF; v_gene: TRBV24-1; j_gene: TRBJ2-1; abundance: few; d_gene: -
CDR3nt: TGTGCCAGCAGCGAACCTTCGGACGGGAACACCGGGGAGCTGTTTTTT; CDR3aa: CASSEPSDGNTGELFF; v_gene: TRBV12-3/TRBV12-4; j_gene: TRBJ2-2; abundance: few; d_gene: -
CDR3nt: TGTGCCAGCAGCTTACTTAGGGAATCGGGGGACAATGAGCAGTTCTTC; CDR3aa: CASSLLRESGDNEQFF; v_gene: TRBV13; j_gene: TRBJ2-1; abundance: few; d_gene: -
CDR3nt: TGTGCCAGCAGTCGACAGGGACCACCAAAAGCTTTCTTT; CDR3aa: CASSRQGPPKAFF; v_gene: TRBV6-2/TRBV6-3; j_gene: TRBJ1-1; abundance: few; d_gene: TRBD1
CDR3nt: TGTGCCAGCAGCTTATGGACAGCCCCTGTGCAATCTAACTATGGCTACACCTTC; CDR3aa: CASSLWTAPVQSNYGYTF; v_gene: TRBV7-9; j_gene: TRBJ1-2; abundance: few; d_gene: -
CDR3nt: TGTGCCAGCAGAATAAGTACGGCGGGGTCTGGAAACACCATATATTTT; CDR3aa: CASRISTAGSGNTIYF; v_gene: TRBV6-5; j_gene: TRBJ1-3; abundance: -; d_gene: -
CDR3nt: TGTGCCAGCAGACCGGACAGGGGGCTTCCTCGGGGCACTGAAGCTTTCTTT; CDR3aa: CASRPDRGLPRGTEAFF; v_gene: TRBV6-2/TRBV6-3; j_gene: TRBJ1-1; abundance: few; d_gene: TRBD1
CDR3nt: TGTGCCAGCAGCTCCCGCAGGTTCGACTCCTACGAGCAGTACTTC; CDR3aa: CASSSRRFDSYEQYF; v_gene: TRBV13; j_gene: TRBJ2-7; abundance: -; d_gene: -
CDR3nt: TGCAGTGCTAGACTTCCCCTGGGACAAGGCGACGGAAACACCATATATTTT; CDR3aa: CSARLPLGQGDGNTIYF; v_gene: TRBV20-1; j_gene: TRBJ1-3; abundance: few; d_gene: -
CDR3nt: TGCGCCAGCAGCCAAACCGGGACAGGGGGCTATGAGCAGTTCTTC; CDR3aa: CASSQTGTGGYEQFF; v_gene: TRBV4-3; j_gene: TRBJ2-1; abundance: many; d_gene: TRBD1
CDR3nt: TGCAGTGCTAATTCCCGGGGGAGGGAAGCTTTCTTT; CDR3aa: CSANSRGREAFF; v_gene: TRBV20-1; j_gene: TRBJ1-1; abundance: few; d_gene: -
CDR3nt: TGTGCCAGCAGCCACACTTCCGGCACAGATACGCAGTATTTT; CDR3aa: CASSHTSGTDTQYF; v_gene: TRBV7-2; j_gene: TRBJ2-3; abundance: -; d_gene: -
CDR3nt: TGTGCCAGCAGCTTACGACCGAACACTGAAGCTTTCTTT; CDR3aa: CASSLRPNTEAFF; v_gene: TRBV7-3; j_gene: TRBJ1-1; abundance: many; d_gene: -
CDR3nt: TGTGCCAGCAGCTCCCCGAGGTTAGGGGGAACAGATACGCAGTATTTT; CDR3aa: CASSSPRLGGTDTQYF; v_gene: TRBV11-2; j_gene: TRBJ2-3; abundance: -; d_gene: -